Listed below are T cell receptor beta chains from one sample, sequenced in a study of CD8 T cells in ankylosing spondylitis. From the 5' RACE reads, TCRdb called clonotypes with MiXCR, one entry per CDR3 protein. This repertoire shows roughly 91,000 distinct CDR3 sequences, almost 8.5% found once; its top ten account for around a tenth. What was sequenced was blood, either unsorted or a sorted T cell fraction (not recorded which). Source of these receptors: a male donor with ankylosing spondylitis or in good health (not recorded which). Each CDR3 is given with its conserved first and last residue. Fields, in order: V gene, clone size, J gene, D gene, CDR3 DNA, CDR3 protein. D genes are given only for firm matches. Clone size is stated in some rows and not others, as once, few, many or a class when expanded.

v_call: TRBV10-3
clone_size: many
j_call: TRBJ1-5
d_call: TRBD1
cdr3_nt: TGTGCCATCAGTGCACAGGGGGCGAGCAATCAGCCCCAGCATTTT
cdr3_aa: CAISAQGASNQPQHF

v_call: TRBV29-1
clone_size: many
j_call: TRBJ2-1
d_call: TRBD1
cdr3_nt: TGCAGCGTACGCGGGACAGGGGGAAAAAATGAGCAGTTCTTC
cdr3_aa: CSVRGTGGKNEQFF

v_call: TRBV6-2/TRBV6-3
clone_size: many
j_call: TRBJ2-1
d_call: TRBD2
cdr3_nt: TGTGCCAGCAGTAATGAGGGACTAGCGGGAGGAGGGCAGTTCTTC
cdr3_aa: CASSNEGLAGGGQFF

v_call: TRBV5-1
clone_size: many
j_call: TRBJ2-7
d_call: .
cdr3_nt: TGCGCCAGCAGCTTTCTGTCAGGGCACTACGAGCAGTACTTC
cdr3_aa: CASSFLSGHYEQYF

v_call: TRBV7-2
clone_size: many
j_call: TRBJ2-3
d_call: .
cdr3_nt: TGTGCCAGCAGCTTAATACAGGCCACAGATACGCAGTATTTT
cdr3_aa: CASSLIQATDTQYF

v_call: TRBV5-6
clone_size: .
j_call: TRBJ2-3
d_call: .
cdr3_nt: TGTGCCAGCACCCTGACTAACACAGATACGCAGTATTTT
cdr3_aa: CASTLTNTDTQYF

v_call: TRBV29-1
clone_size: few
j_call: TRBJ2-1
d_call: .
cdr3_nt: TGCAGCGTTGGGGAACAGCTGGGCTCCTACAATGAGCAGTTCTTC
cdr3_aa: CSVGEQLGSYNEQFF

v_call: TRBV24-1
clone_size: many
j_call: TRBJ2-3
d_call: .
cdr3_nt: TGTGCCACCAGTGAGGGACGGAGCACAGATACGCAGTATTTT
cdr3_aa: CATSEGRSTDTQYF

v_call: TRBV13
clone_size: few
j_call: TRBJ2-1
d_call: TRBD2
cdr3_nt: TGTGCCAGCAGCGGCCTAGCGGGCAATGAGCAGTTCTTC
cdr3_aa: CASSGLAGNEQFF

v_call: TRBV7-7
clone_size: many
j_call: TRBJ2-7
d_call: .
cdr3_nt: TGTGCTAGCAGCCCGCAGGGTAGATCCTACGAGCAGTACTTC
cdr3_aa: CASSPQGRSYEQYF

v_call: TRBV20-1
clone_size: many
j_call: TRBJ2-5
d_call: TRBD2
cdr3_nt: TGCAGTGCTTCAAAACTAGCGGGGGGGCGAGAGACCCAGTACTTC
cdr3_aa: CSASKLAGGRETQYF

v_call: TRBV29-1
clone_size: many
j_call: TRBJ2-1
d_call: .
cdr3_nt: TGCAGCGTTGATAGGGGGACGGGGCCTTACAATGAGCAGTTCTTC
cdr3_aa: CSVDRGTGPYNEQFF

v_call: TRBV27
clone_size: many
j_call: TRBJ2-2
d_call: .
cdr3_nt: TGTGCCAGCAGTAGGGGTTTGGCCGGGGAGCTGTTTTTT
cdr3_aa: CASSRGLAGELFF

v_call: TRBV10-3
clone_size: many
j_call: TRBJ1-2
d_call: .
cdr3_nt: TGTGCCACCTTGGCAAGGAGCGGAAATGATGGCTACACCTTC
cdr3_aa: CATLARSGNDGYTF

v_call: TRBV2
clone_size: many
j_call: TRBJ2-3
d_call: TRBD2
cdr3_nt: TGTGCCAGCACGAGCGGGAGTTCGGATACGCAGTATTTT
cdr3_aa: CASTSGSSDTQYF

v_call: TRBV12-3/TRBV12-4
clone_size: few
j_call: TRBJ1-2
d_call: .
cdr3_nt: TGTGCCAGCAGTTTAACACTTAACTATGGCTACACCTTC
cdr3_aa: CASSLTLNYGYTF

v_call: TRBV3-1
clone_size: many
j_call: TRBJ2-7
d_call: .
cdr3_nt: TGTGCCAGCAGCCAAGAGGGGGGTTTCTACGAGCAGTACTTC
cdr3_aa: CASSQEGGFYEQYF

v_call: TRBV29-1
clone_size: many
j_call: TRBJ2-1
d_call: .
cdr3_nt: TGCAGCGTTGGCTTGTGGGAGGACAATGAGCAGTTCTTC
cdr3_aa: CSVGLWEDNEQFF

v_call: TRBV20-1
clone_size: many
j_call: TRBJ2-2
d_call: .
cdr3_nt: TGCAGTGCTTCTTTCCCGGGAAAGGACACCGGGGAGCTGTTTTTT
cdr3_aa: CSASFPGKDTGELFF

v_call: TRBV7-2
clone_size: many
j_call: TRBJ2-2
d_call: TRBD2
cdr3_nt: TGTGCCAGCAGCTTGCCTAGCGGGGGCCCTGCGGGGGAGCTGTTTTTT
cdr3_aa: CASSLPSGGPAGELFF

v_call: TRBV20-1
clone_size: many
j_call: TRBJ1-6
d_call: .
cdr3_nt: TGCAGTGCTAGAGATCGGGCAGGAGGGAATTCACCCCTCCACTTT
cdr3_aa: CSARDRAGGNSPLHF

v_call: TRBV29-1
clone_size: many
j_call: TRBJ2-7
d_call: TRBD1
cdr3_nt: TGCAGCGTTGAAGGGACAGGGAAACCCTACGAGCAGTACTTC
cdr3_aa: CSVEGTGKPYEQYF

v_call: TRBV21-1
clone_size: many
j_call: TRBJ2-5
d_call: .
cdr3_nt: TGTGCCAGCAGCAAAGAAAGCGGCAGGGACGGAGAGACCCAGTACTTC
cdr3_aa: CASSKESGRDGETQYF

v_call: TRBV6-2/TRBV6-3
clone_size: many
j_call: TRBJ2-1
d_call: .
cdr3_nt: TGTGCCAGCAGTTACCCCGGACTCGGCGCCTACAATGAGCAGTTCTTC
cdr3_aa: CASSYPGLGAYNEQFF

v_call: TRBV4-2
clone_size: many
j_call: TRBJ1-1
d_call: .
cdr3_nt: TGTGCCAGCAGCCACCCCGGGATACAGAACACTGAAGCTTTCTTT
cdr3_aa: CASSHPGIQNTEAFF

v_call: TRBV11-1
clone_size: many
j_call: TRBJ1-4
d_call: .
cdr3_nt: TGTGCCAGCAGCTTAAGGGCTTCCGCCACAAAACTGTTTTTT
cdr3_aa: CASSLRASATKLFF

v_call: TRBV10-3
clone_size: few
j_call: TRBJ2-1
d_call: .
cdr3_nt: TGTGCCATCAGGGAGACCGAGAATGAGCAGTTCTTC
cdr3_aa: CAIRETENEQFF

v_call: TRBV2
clone_size: many
j_call: TRBJ2-7
d_call: TRBD1
cdr3_nt: TGTGCCAGCAGTTCCGGACAGGGGGACATGGAGTACTTC
cdr3_aa: CASSSGQGDMEYF

v_call: TRBV18
clone_size: few
j_call: TRBJ1-2
d_call: .
cdr3_nt: TGTGCCAGCTCACCAACCGCAGCTAACTATGGCTACACCTTC
cdr3_aa: CASSPTAANYGYTF

v_call: TRBV27
clone_size: many
j_call: TRBJ2-1
d_call: TRBD1
cdr3_nt: TGTGCCAGCAGTTTCCCCAGGGGGCAATCCTACAATGAGCAGTTCTTC
cdr3_aa: CASSFPRGQSYNEQFF

v_call: TRBV20-1
clone_size: many
j_call: TRBJ2-7
d_call: TRBD2
cdr3_nt: TGCAGTGCTAGAGATCTGGCTAGCGGGATCCTAATTAACTCCTACGAGCAGTACTTC
cdr3_aa: CSARDLASGILINSYEQYF

v_call: TRBV29-1
clone_size: many
j_call: TRBJ2-3
d_call: .
cdr3_nt: TGCAGCGTGAACGGCGGGACTCAAAAGGGGACAGATACGCAGTATTTT
cdr3_aa: CSVNGGTQKGTDTQYF

v_call: TRBV5-1
clone_size: many
j_call: TRBJ2-7
d_call: .
cdr3_nt: TGCGCCAGCTACGGGGAGGGGGCCCCCTACGAGCAGTACTTC
cdr3_aa: CASYGEGAPYEQYF

v_call: TRBV7-9
clone_size: many
j_call: TRBJ2-5
d_call: TRBD2
cdr3_nt: TGTGCCAGCAGCTTATCCGGGACTAGAGGAGAGACCCAGTACTTC
cdr3_aa: CASSLSGTRGETQYF

v_call: TRBV5-1
clone_size: many
j_call: TRBJ2-3
d_call: .
cdr3_nt: TGCGCCAGCAGCTTGGTCGGGACTAGCACAGATACGCAGTATTTT
cdr3_aa: CASSLVGTSTDTQYF

v_call: TRBV10-3
clone_size: many
j_call: TRBJ2-2
d_call: TRBD1
cdr3_nt: TGTGCCATCAGGAGCGAGGGGGCGTACCGCACCGGGGAGCTGTTTTTT
cdr3_aa: CAIRSEGAYRTGELFF

v_call: TRBV7-2
clone_size: many
j_call: TRBJ1-4
d_call: .
cdr3_nt: TGTGCCAGCAGCTTAGAGGTGGGATCAACTAATGAAAAACTGTTTTTT
cdr3_aa: CASSLEVGSTNEKLFF

v_call: TRBV6-5
clone_size: .
j_call: TRBJ2-5
d_call: .
cdr3_nt: TGTGCCAGCAGTTACAGAGCCGGGGAGACCCAGTACTTC
cdr3_aa: CASSYRAGETQYF

v_call: TRBV6-1
clone_size: .
j_call: TRBJ1-2
d_call: .
cdr3_nt: TGTGCCAGCGGAAGGACAGATGGCTACACCTTC
cdr3_aa: CASGRTDGYTF

v_call: TRBV19
clone_size: many
j_call: TRBJ2-2
d_call: TRBD2
cdr3_nt: TGTGCCAGCCTTGGACTAGCGGGCACCGGGGAGCTGTTTTTT
cdr3_aa: CASLGLAGTGELFF

v_call: TRBV29-1
clone_size: many
j_call: TRBJ2-5
d_call: .
cdr3_nt: TGCAGCGTTGCCAGGGTGGAAGAGACCCAGTACTTC
cdr3_aa: CSVARVEETQYF

v_call: TRBV12-3/TRBV12-4
clone_size: .
j_call: TRBJ1-1
d_call: .
cdr3_nt: TGTGCCAGCAGTTTTGCAGGGGCTAAGACTGAAGCTTTCTTT
cdr3_aa: CASSFAGAKTEAFF

v_call: TRBV29-1
clone_size: many
j_call: TRBJ1-2
d_call: .
cdr3_nt: TGCAGCGTTGTATTCAGGGGCGATTTGGATGGCTACACCTTC
cdr3_aa: CSVVFRGDLDGYTF

v_call: TRBV19
clone_size: many
j_call: TRBJ2-7
d_call: .
cdr3_nt: TGTGCCAGTAGATCCCGGGGCTCCTACGAGCAGTACTTC
cdr3_aa: CASRSRGSYEQYF

v_call: TRBV6-2/TRBV6-3
clone_size: many
j_call: TRBJ2-7
d_call: .
cdr3_nt: TGTGCCAGCAGTTTTCGGACGGGAACCTACGAGCAGTACTTC
cdr3_aa: CASSFRTGTYEQYF

v_call: TRBV20-1
clone_size: many
j_call: TRBJ1-1
d_call: .
cdr3_nt: TGCAGTTCAAGGGATTTGAACACTGAAGCTTTCTTT
cdr3_aa: CSSRDLNTEAFF

v_call: TRBV4-2
clone_size: many
j_call: TRBJ2-5
d_call: TRBD2
cdr3_nt: TGTGCCAGCAGCCAAGATGGGACTAGCGTAGAGACCCAGTACTTC
cdr3_aa: CASSQDGTSVETQYF

v_call: TRBV19
clone_size: many
j_call: TRBJ2-7
d_call: .
cdr3_nt: TGTGCCAGTAGTGACCTGGACGGCTGGGAGCAGTACTTC
cdr3_aa: CASSDLDGWEQYF

v_call: TRBV6-2/TRBV6-3
clone_size: many
j_call: TRBJ2-1
d_call: .
cdr3_nt: TGTGCCAGCAGCCTCCGGGTTGAGCAGTTCTTC
cdr3_aa: CASSLRVEQFF

v_call: TRBV11-1
clone_size: once
j_call: TRBJ2-7
d_call: TRBD2
cdr3_nt: TGTGCCAGCAGCTTAGTCCCGAGGACTAGCGGGAGTAGTCCCTACGAGCAGTACTTC
cdr3_aa: CASSLVPRTSGSSPYEQYF

v_call: TRBV29-1
clone_size: .
j_call: TRBJ1-1
d_call: TRBD1
cdr3_nt: TGCAGCGTTGTGCTGACAGGGGGGAACACTGAAGCTTTCTTT
cdr3_aa: CSVVLTGGNTEAFF

v_call: TRBV4-3
clone_size: .
j_call: TRBJ2-1
d_call: TRBD2
cdr3_nt: TGCGCCAGCAGCCATGCTAGCGGGAGTCCCTACAATGAGCAGTTCTTC
cdr3_aa: CASSHASGSPYNEQFF

v_call: TRBV4-1
clone_size: .
j_call: TRBJ2-3
d_call: TRBD1
cdr3_nt: TGCGCCAGCAGCCAACCGCGAAGGGGGCGGACAGATACGCAGTATTTT
cdr3_aa: CASSQPRRGRTDTQYF

v_call: TRBV20-1
clone_size: many
j_call: TRBJ2-7
d_call: TRBD1
cdr3_nt: TGCAGTGCTAGGGGAGGACAGGGGACATACGAGCAGTACTTC
cdr3_aa: CSARGGQGTYEQYF